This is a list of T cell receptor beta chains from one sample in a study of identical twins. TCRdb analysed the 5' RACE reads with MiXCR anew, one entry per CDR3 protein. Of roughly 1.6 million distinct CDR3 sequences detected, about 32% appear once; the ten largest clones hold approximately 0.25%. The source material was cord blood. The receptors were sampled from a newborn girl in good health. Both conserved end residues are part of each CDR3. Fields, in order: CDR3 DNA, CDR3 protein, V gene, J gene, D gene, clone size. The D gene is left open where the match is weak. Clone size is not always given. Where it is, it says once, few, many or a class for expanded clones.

TGTGCCAGCAGTCCGCCGCGGGAGCGGGGCATAGATACGCAGTATTTT	CASSPPRERGIDTQYF	TRBV12-3/TRBV12-4	TRBJ2-3	TRBD2	few
TGTGCCAGCAGTAAAGGGGGAAATGAGCAGTTCTTC	CASSKGGNEQFF	TRBV2	TRBJ2-1	.	.
TGTGCCAGCAGCCAGGCATATCACGGGGCAGATACGCAGTATTTT	CASSQAYHGADTQYF	TRBV4-2	TRBJ2-3	.	few
TGCAGTGCTAGAGAGGGGACAGTTCTACAAGAGACCCAGTACTTC	CSAREGTVLQETQYF	TRBV20-1	TRBJ2-5	TRBD1	.
TGTGCCAGCAGTTTTTCCACGTACACTGAAGCTTTCTTT	CASSFSTYTEAFF	TRBV27	TRBJ1-1	.	.
TGTGCCAGCAGCCAATCCCCGGTACAGGGCCCCATGAACACTGAAGCTTTCTTT	CASSQSPVQGPMNTEAFF	TRBV16	TRBJ1-1	.	few
TGTGCCAGCAGCTTCGGCGGGGGGGCCTCTTACAATGAGCAGTTCTTC	CASSFGGGASYNEQFF	TRBV12-3/TRBV12-4	TRBJ2-1	TRBD2	.
TGTGCCAGCAGCCAAGCCTTATGGGAGATCCAGTACTTC	CASSQALWEIQYF	TRBV3-1	TRBJ2-5	.	.
TGTGCCAGCAGCTTATATTCAGGTGTGCGGGAGCTGTTTTTT	CASSLYSGVRELFF	TRBV13	TRBJ2-2	.	.
TGCAGTGCCCTGTTTGGCGGGTACGAGCAGTACTTC	CSALFGGYEQYF	TRBV20-1	TRBJ2-7	.	.
TGTGCCAGCAGTTTAACAGGGGGAACAACTAATGAAAAACTGTTTTTT	CASSLTGGTTNEKLFF	TRBV12-3/TRBV12-4	TRBJ1-4	TRBD1	.
TGCGCCAGCAGCCAAGGGGTCGCAACACAAGCCAAAAACATTCAGTACTTC	CASSQGVATQAKNIQYF	TRBV4-1	TRBJ2-4	.	.
TGTGCCAGCAGCCAAGAAGGTACACTGCTTTTCAACGAGCAGTACTTC	CASSQEGTLLFNEQYF	TRBV3-1	TRBJ2-7	.	.
TGTGCCAGCAGTGAACCGTACAGGGGGGCTAACTATGGCTACACCTTC	CASSEPYRGANYGYTF	TRBV6-1	TRBJ1-2	TRBD1	once
TGTGCCAGCAGCCGAATCCGAGGGGTTTCCGTGAACACTGAAGCTTTCTTT	CASSRIRGVSVNTEAFF	TRBV7-9	TRBJ1-1	.	few
TGCAGCGTGTGGGGGAAAGATACGCAGTATTTT	CSVWGKDTQYF	TRBV29-1	TRBJ2-3	.	many
TGTGCCAGCACCAATACGGGTTACGAGCAGTACTTC	CASTNTGYEQYF	TRBV5-5	TRBJ2-7	.	few
TGCAGTGCTAGTGGTGCTGGTCCGGGTACGCAGTATTTT	CSASGAGPGTQYF	TRBV20-1	TRBJ2-3	.	.
TGTGCCAGCAGTTTAGCGCGGGTAGCGGGAGGGTTGGAGAATGAGCAGTTCTTC	CASSLARVAGGLENEQFF	TRBV12-3/TRBV12-4	TRBJ2-1	TRBD2	many
TGTGCCAGCAGGGACTACGCAGATACGCAGTATTTT	CASRDYADTQYF	TRBV6-5	TRBJ2-3	.	many
TGCGCCAGCAGCCAACTCCTAGCGGAAACCGGGGAGCTGTTTTTT	CASSQLLAETGELFF	TRBV4-1	TRBJ2-2	TRBD2	.
TGCAGTGCTAGAGAATCCATTCTGGATACGCAGTATTTT	CSARESILDTQYF	TRBV20-1	TRBJ2-3	.	.
TGTGCCAGCAGATCTAAGGACGGTTATGGCTACACCTTC	CASRSKDGYGYTF	TRBV28	TRBJ1-2	.	.
TGTGCCAGCAGCTTAGGGGGTAACCGGGACACCTTCTATGGCTACACCTTC	CASSLGGNRDTFYGYTF	TRBV7-9	TRBJ1-2	.	once
TGTGCCAGTAGTCCCACAGGGGAGCACAACACAGATACGCAGTATTTT	CASSPTGEHNTDTQYF	TRBV19	TRBJ2-3	TRBD1	.
TGCGCCAGCAAGGAGGCTAGCGGGGGGGGCGGCTCCTACAATGAGCAGTTCTTC	CASKEASGGGGSYNEQFF	TRBV10-2	TRBJ2-1	TRBD2	.
TGCGCCAGCAGCCCAGAAACTAGCGCTGAGCAGTTCTTC	CASSPETSAEQFF	TRBV4-1	TRBJ2-1	TRBD2	.
TGTGCCAGCAGTTCTCAGCATAGCAATCAGCCCCAGCATTTT	CASSSQHSNQPQHF	TRBV27	TRBJ1-5	.	few
TGTGCCAGCAGATTCGGGGCCGAGCAGTACTTC	CASRFGAEQYF	TRBV2	TRBJ2-7	.	few
TGTGCCAGCAGCTACACCGGGACTAGTCTCTACAATGAGCAGTTCTTC	CASSYTGTSLYNEQFF	TRBV7-2	TRBJ2-1	TRBD2	.
TGTGCCAGCAGTTTGTTTTGGGACAGAAACAATGAGCAGTTCTTC	CASSLFWDRNNEQFF	TRBV27	TRBJ2-1	TRBD1	many
TGTGCCAGCAGTCCTGGACAGGTTAGCAATCAGCCCCAGCATTTT	CASSPGQVSNQPQHF	TRBV6-1	TRBJ1-5	TRBD1	.
TGTGCCATCAGCAGGGGGGGACTAGCGTCCGAGCAGTACTTC	CAISRGGLASEQYF	TRBV10-3	TRBJ2-7	TRBD2	few
TGTGCCAGCAGCTTATCAGGGACGGGAAGGGAGACCCAGTACTTC	CASSLSGTGRETQYF	TRBV7-9	TRBJ2-5	.	.
TGCAGTGCCCAACGAACATGGGTGTCAAAACTCAGGGGGAGAGCTTTCTTT	CSAQRTWVSKLRGRAFF	TRBV20-1	TRBJ1-1	TRBD1	.
TGTGCCAGCAGTGAAATATCAGGGAACACTGAAGCTTTCTTT	CASSEISGNTEAFF	TRBV2	TRBJ1-1	.	.
TGTGCCAGCAGCGCGGACAGGGGAGATACGCAGTATTTT	CASSADRGDTQYF	TRBV11-2	TRBJ2-3	TRBD1	.
TGTGCCACCAGTGCAGCGGCGGATCAGTTCTTC	CATSAAADQFF	TRBV24-1	TRBJ2-1	.	.
TGTGCCAGCAGTGGTGAACCCTCTGGGGCCAACGTCCTGACTTTC	CASSGEPSGANVLTF	TRBV2	TRBJ2-6	.	few
TGTGCCAGCAGGCTCCAGCCAGGGACTTTCTATGGCTACACCTTC	CASRLQPGTFYGYTF	TRBV28	TRBJ1-2	.	few
TGCAGTGCTCCAACCTCAAGGGGGAACTCCTACGAGCAGTACTTC	CSAPTSRGNSYEQYF	TRBV20-1	TRBJ2-7	.	.
TGTGCCAGCACCTCGACAGGGGTTCCGAACACTGAAGCTTTCTTT	CASTSTGVPNTEAFF	TRBV7-2	TRBJ1-1	TRBD1	.